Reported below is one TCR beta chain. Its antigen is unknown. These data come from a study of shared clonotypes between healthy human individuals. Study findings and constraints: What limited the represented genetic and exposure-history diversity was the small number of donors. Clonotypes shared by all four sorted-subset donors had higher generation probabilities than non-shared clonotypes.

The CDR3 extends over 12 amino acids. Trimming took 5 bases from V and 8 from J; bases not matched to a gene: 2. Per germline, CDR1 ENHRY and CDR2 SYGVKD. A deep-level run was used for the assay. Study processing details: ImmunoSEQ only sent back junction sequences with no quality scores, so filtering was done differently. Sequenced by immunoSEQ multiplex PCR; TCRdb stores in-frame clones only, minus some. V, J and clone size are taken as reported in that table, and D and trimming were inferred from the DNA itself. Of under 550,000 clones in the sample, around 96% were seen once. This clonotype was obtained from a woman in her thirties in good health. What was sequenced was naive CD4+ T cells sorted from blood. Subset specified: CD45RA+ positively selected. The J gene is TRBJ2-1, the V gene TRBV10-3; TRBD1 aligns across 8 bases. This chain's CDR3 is CAISLGQDEQFF. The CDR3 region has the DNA TGTGCCATCAGTCTGGGACAGGATGAGCAGTTCTTC.